Sequencing of this T cell receptor (beta chain) was carried out in a study of CXCR3-negative and CXCR3-positive naive CD8 T cells. Study-wide background: Each library gave roughly 1.5 +/- 0.3 million of approximately 150 million TRB reads. The study, taken as a whole, reports: TCR interaction strength was inferred from TRB CDR3 physicochemistry, as CD5 matched across naive subsets. Most assays used freshly isolated PBMCs, as cryopreservation partially reduced CXCR3.

The TRB libraries of cDNA were built by UMI-labeled 5' RACE. Reanalyzing the 5' RACE reads, TCRdb keeps one entry per CDR3 protein, without DNA. This sample's table reports about 41,000 distinct CDR3 sequences. Naive cells were sorted as CD45RO-, CCR7+, CD27+ and CD95-. Comment on this clonotype: Its target is unknown.

The CDR3 covers 15 residues. Germline CDR1 is LGHDT and CDR2 is YNNKEL (reference sequence). This receptor was taken from a human donor in good health. Some clones in this sample may be carry-over from other donors' samples. The source material was naive CXCR3- CD8+ T cells from blood. Indicated subset: CD45RO-CCR7+CD27+CD95- naive CD8+ T cells lacking CXCR3 (TNR3-). This rearrangement joins TRBV3-1 to TRBJ1-4; absent DNA, TCRdb's TRBD1 call cannot be checked. The CDR3 protein is CASSHQGRSNEKLFF.